The present TCR beta chain was sequenced within a study of OX40 agonist ivuxolimab in advanced cancers. Whole-study context: Patients were dosed intravenously with ivuxolimab at 0.01 to 10 mg/kg every 2 weeks.

Overall study findings and caveats: On average, CD8+ T cells showed a greater number of expanded clones than CD4+. Dose levels from 0.1 to 3.0 mg/kg saw CD4+ and CD8+ blood T cells expand clonally by week 6.

Only in-frame clones appear in the TCRdb table, and some are missing; sequencing was by immunoSEQ multiplex PCR. The sample contains 50,000 or so clones, roughly 84% of which appear only once. As regards this clone: Its target is unknown.

Autoimmune disease history or systemic immunosuppression meant exclusion. The CDR3 totals 14 residues. The V gene's germline CDR1 is LNHDA and CDR2 SQIVND (reference sequence). The ends were cut back, 3 bases at V and 3 bases at J, with 12 bases in the middle. Sequencing used CD4+ or CD8+ T cells sorted from blood, obtained in a trial of the OX40 agonist ivuxolimab. The TCR was taken from an adult with an advanced solid tumor such as melanoma, head and neck, liver or kidney cancer. This rearrangement joins TRBV19 to TRBJ2-7; D gene uncertain. The CDR3 DNA follows: TGTGCCAGTAGTATCGGGCCGACCTTCTACGAGCAGTACTTC. Translating it yields CASSIGPTFYEQYF.